A selection of T cell receptor beta chains follows, all from one sample in a study of vaccination and CD4 T cells after COVID-19. No antigen has been identified for these receptors. Via MiXCR, TCRdb re-called the PCR reads, giving one row per CDR3 protein. Of fewer than 10,000 distinct CDR3 sequences listed, 30% to 45% were seen once; the top ten hold roughly a quarter. Material for sequencing was CD4+ T cells from blood, cultured in vitro. The receptor set was obtained from a human donor in good health. Each CDR3 is given with its conserved first and last residue. A D gene is named only where the DNA matches it firmly. Part of the rows lack a size; the others show once, few, many or a class for expanded clones.

J | size | D | V | DNA | CDR3
TRBJ2-7 | NA | TRBD2 | TRBV20-1 | TGCAGTGCCAGGACTAGTGGCAACTCCTACGAGCAGTACTTC | CSARTSGNSYEQYF
TRBJ2-2 | NA | TRBD1 | TRBV28 | TGTGCCAGCCGCCGACAGGGGGCCACCGGGGAGCTGTTTTTT | CASRRQGATGELFF
TRBJ2-1 | NA | TRBD2 | TRBV20-1 | TGCAGTGCTAGAGATATAACTAGCGGGAGGCTGAGCTCCTACAATGAGCAGTTCTTC | CSARDITSGRLSSYNEQFF
TRBJ1-5 | few | NA | TRBV6-2/TRBV6-3 | TGTGCCAGCAGTTACGGGGGCGCGAATCAGCCCCAGCATTTT | CASSYGGANQPQHF
TRBJ2-7 | few | TRBD2 | TRBV27 | TGTGCCACCCAAATACTCGGACTAGGCCGACTAGCGGGGACCTACGAGCAGTACTTC | CATQILGLGRLAGTYEQYF
TRBJ1-1 | NA | NA | TRBV9 | TGTGCCAGCAGCAGACAGACAGCAAGCTACACTGAAGCTTTCTTT | CASSRQTASYTEAFF
TRBJ2-5 | NA | NA | TRBV20-1 | TGCAGTGCTAGAGAGCCCGCCCGGGAGACCCAGTACTTC | CSAREPARETQYF
TRBJ1-1 | NA | NA | TRBV6-5 | TGTGCCAGCAGTTACGCCCCGGGGGAGAACACTGAAGCTTTCTTT | CASSYAPGENTEAFF
TRBJ2-7 | NA | TRBD2 | TRBV7-9 | TGTGCCAGCAGCCCCCTGGCTAGCGGGAGTACCGAGCAGTACTTC | CASSPLASGSTEQYF
TRBJ2-3 | once | TRBD2 | TRBV27 | TGTGCCAGCAGCCTGACAGGGACTAGCAAACTTGATACGCAGTATTTT | CASSLTGTSKLDTQYF
TRBJ1-1 | once | NA | TRBV4-1 | TGCGCCAGCAGTCCCGCGAATCTGAACACTGAAGCTTTCTTT | CASSPANLNTEAFF
TRBJ2-7 | NA | NA | TRBV6-1 | TGTGCCAGCGATGGGGGGCGGGGGCACGAGCAGTACTTC | CASDGGRGHEQYF
TRBJ2-7 | few | NA | TRBV6-1 | TGTGCCAGCAGTGAAGACCGGATGTCCTACGAGCAGTACTTC | CASSEDRMSYEQYF
TRBJ2-3 | NA | NA | TRBV4-1 | TGCGCCAGCAGCCAAGCGGGTTCCGCTTTGGGACCGACGCAGTATTTT | CASSQAGSALGPTQYF
TRBJ1-6 | NA | NA | TRBV6-1 | TGTGCCAGCTCGGGGACCTATAATTCACCCCTCCACTTT | CASSGTYNSPLHF
TRBJ2-1 | NA | TRBD2 | TRBV7-3 | TGTACCAGCAGCTTAACCCTAGCGGTCTACAATGAGCAGTTCTTC | CTSSLTLAVYNEQFF
TRBJ2-1 | few | TRBD2 | TRBV6-2/TRBV6-3 | TGTGCCAGCAGTCTTAGCGGGGAATCCTACAATGAGCAGTTCTTC | CASSLSGESYNEQFF
TRBJ1-4 | once | NA | TRBV7-2 | TGTGCCAGCAGCCTAGGGGCAGGGAATCTGGGTGAAAAACTGTTTTTT | CASSLGAGNLGEKLFF
TRBJ1-5 | NA | NA | TRBV20-1 | TGCAGTGCTAGTAACAGGGGCAATCAGCCCCAGCATTTT | CSASNRGNQPQHF
TRBJ2-7 | NA | TRBD1 | TRBV28 | TGTGCCAGCAGTGGGACAGATTACGAGCAGTACTTC | CASSGTDYEQYF
TRBJ2-1 | NA | TRBD2 | TRBV20-1 | TGCAGTGCTCCCGGGACTAGCGGAAACAATGAGCAGTTCTTC | CSAPGTSGNNEQFF
TRBJ2-7 | NA | NA | TRBV27 | TGTGCCAGCAGTTTCTACCATTACTCCTACGAGCAGTACTTC | CASSFYHYSYEQYF
TRBJ1-5 | NA | NA | TRBV28 | TGTGCCAGCCCGAGGGGGAACCTCCCGGCTAGCAATCAGCCCCAGCATTTT | CASPRGNLPASNQPQHF
TRBJ1-1 | NA | TRBD1 | TRBV2 | TGTGCCAGCAAAACAGGGGGAAACACTGAAGCTTTCTTT | CASKTGGNTEAFF
TRBJ1-3 | few | TRBD1 | TRBV24-1 | TGTGCCACCAGGACAGGGGGTCGCGGGCCTACGTCTGGAAACACCATATATTTT | CATRTGGRGPTSGNTIYF
TRBJ1-6 | NA | NA | TRBV28 | TGTGCCAGTAGGGATCCCGATTCACCCCTCCACTTT | CASRDPDSPLHF
TRBJ2-3 | NA | NA | TRBV29-1 | TGCAGCGCCGCCATAACAGGGATCACAGTTACGCAGTATTTT | CSAAITGITVTQYF